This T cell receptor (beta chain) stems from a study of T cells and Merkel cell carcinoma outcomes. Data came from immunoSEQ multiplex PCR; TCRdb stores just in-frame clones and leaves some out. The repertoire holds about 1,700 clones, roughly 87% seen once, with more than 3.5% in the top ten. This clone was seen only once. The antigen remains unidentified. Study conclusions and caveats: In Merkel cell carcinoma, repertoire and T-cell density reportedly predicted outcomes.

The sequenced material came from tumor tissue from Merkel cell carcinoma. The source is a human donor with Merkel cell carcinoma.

The CDR3, as DNA: TGTGCCAGCAGCCCCCTGGGACAGGCATATAACTATGGCTACACCTTC. It yields the protein CASSPLGQAYNYGYTF. This rearrangement joins TRBV7-9 to TRBJ1-2, with TRBD1 matching 8 bases. V lost 5 bases, J lost 1 base, and 9 bases stayed unmatched. The V gene's germline CDR1 is SEHNR and CDR2 FQNEAQ (reference sequence). The CDR3 covers 16 residues.